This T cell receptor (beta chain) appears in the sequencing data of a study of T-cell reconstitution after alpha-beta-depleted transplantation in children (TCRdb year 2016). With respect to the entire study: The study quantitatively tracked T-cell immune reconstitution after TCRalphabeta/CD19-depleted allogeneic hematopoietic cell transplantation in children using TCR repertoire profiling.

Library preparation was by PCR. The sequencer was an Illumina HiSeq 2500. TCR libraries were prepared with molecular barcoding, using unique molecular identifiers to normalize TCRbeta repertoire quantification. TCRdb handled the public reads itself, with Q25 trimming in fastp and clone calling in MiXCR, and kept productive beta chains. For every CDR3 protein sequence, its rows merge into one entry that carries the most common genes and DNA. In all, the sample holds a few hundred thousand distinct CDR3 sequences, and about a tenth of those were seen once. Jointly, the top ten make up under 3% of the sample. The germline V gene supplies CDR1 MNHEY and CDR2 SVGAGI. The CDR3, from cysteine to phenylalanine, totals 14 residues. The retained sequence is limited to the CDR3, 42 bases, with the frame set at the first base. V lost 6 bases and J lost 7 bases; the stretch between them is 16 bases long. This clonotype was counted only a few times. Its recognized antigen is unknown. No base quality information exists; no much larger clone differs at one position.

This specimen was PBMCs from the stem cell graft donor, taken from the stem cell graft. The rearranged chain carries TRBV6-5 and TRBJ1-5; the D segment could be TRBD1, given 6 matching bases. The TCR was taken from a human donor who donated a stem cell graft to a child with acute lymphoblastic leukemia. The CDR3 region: CASRYDSGGQPQHF. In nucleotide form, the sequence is TGTGCCAGCAGATACGATTCGGGGGGCCAGCCCCAGCATTTT.